This T cell receptor beta chain was documented in a study of human T cells and chemical hapten exposure. Looking at the study overall: Enrolled patients were predominantly female and had alopecia areata, totalis or universalis.

Time point in this sample: patch test 3, about 24 weeks after DPC sensitization. As to treatment: therapeutic diphenylcyclopropenone sensitization with weekly scalp DPC. TCRdb reprocessed the RACE reads with MiXCR, giving one entry per CDR3 protein. Altogether tens of thousands of distinct CDR3 sequences are present, 10% to 15% being singletons, with the ten largest covering approximately 5.2%. This CDR3 is built from 12 residues. Germline CDR1 is SEHNR and CDR2 is FQNEAQ (reference sequence). This clonotype was seen a handful of times. One end of the junction fails to match germline, which may point to a read error.

Here the sequenced sample was whole blood, taken in connection with sensitization to the hapten diphenylcyclopropenone (DPC). This sequence joins TRBV7-9 and TRBJ2-4; D is possibly TRBD2 (5 bases). The origin of this receptor is a woman aged 50 to 60 with alopecia areata. Some clones in this sample may be carry-over from other donors' samples. CDR3: CASSGDGKHHFF. Written as DNA, the CDR3 is TGTGCCAGCAGCGGTGACGGGAAGCATCACTTCTTC.